The 16 T cell receptor beta chains presented below share a single source sample, sequenced in a study of shared clonotypes between healthy human individuals. Naivety among CD8 cells was defined by CD45RO negativity and positive CCR7 selection, thereby excluding terminally differentiated effector memory CD45RA+ cells. The assay was immunoSEQ multiplex PCR, and TCRdb's table has in-frame clones only and misses some. The sample yields around 2,000,000 clones, approximately 94% seen once. Sequencing was done on a sample of naive CD8+ T cells from PBMCs. Receptors were obtained from a man between 18 and 35 years old in good health. Some clones in this sample may be carry-over from other donors' samples.

V and J are TRBV5-1 and TRBJ2-7; D possibly uses TRBD1 or TRBD2 (5 bases each). The CDR3 spans 19 residues. CDR1 is SGHRS and CDR2 is YFSETQ in the germline V gene. Trimming took off 1 base at V and 2 bases at J, with 25 bases between the two ends. CDR3 in amino acids: CASSLSVRRGQGPPYEQYF. DNA of the CDR3: TGCGCCAGCAGCTTGTCCGTCCGTCGAGGGCAGGGACCTCCCTACGAGCAGTACTTC.

This chain links TRBV7-8 with TRBJ2-7; tentatively, D is TRBD1 (5 bases). This CDR3 comprises 16 residues. Germline CDR1 is SGHVS and CDR2 is FQNEAQ. The V and J ends lost 0 bases and 0 bases respectively, with 12 bases between them. DNA for the CDR3: TGTGCCAGCAGCTTAGCGGCAGGGAAGAGCTCCTACGAGCAGTACTTC. This codes for CASSLAAGKSSYEQYF.

The count of this clone is one. V is TRBV27 and J is TRBJ2-1; TRBD2 aligns across 11 bases. The CDR3 contains 16 residues. V shed 7 bases, J shed 5 bases, and the junction held 10 bases outside the gene matches. Germline CDR1 and CDR2: MNHEY and SMNVEV (reference sequence). The CDR3 spells CASNHPGLAVNNEQFF. For the CDR3, the DNA is TGTGCCAGCAACCACCCGGGACTAGCGGTCAACAATGAGCAGTTCTTC.

This clone showed up just a few times. The J gene is TRBJ1-4, the V gene TRBV6-5; no clear D. The CDR3 spans 14 residues. Germline-derived CDR1 and CDR2 are MNHEY and SVGAGI. The ends were cut back, 2 bases at V and 7 bases at J, with 11 bases in the middle. CDR3: CASSYTEGREKLFF. The CDR3 coding sequence is TGTGCCAGCAGTTACACGGAGGGTCGTGAAAAACTGTTTTTT.

The chain recombines TRBV5-6 with TRBJ1-3; 7 bases are a match to TRBD1. CDR1 and CDR2 from the germline V gene are SGHDT and YYEEEE. This CDR3 contains 17 residues. With V trimmed by 0 bases and J by 3 bases, 9 bases remained unmatched. The CDR3 nucleotides read TGTGCCAGCAGCTTGGATGAAGGGGGCTTCTTTGGAAACACCATATATTTT. This gives the protein CASSLDEGGFFGNTIYF.

The genes are TRBV4-2 and TRBJ2-5, with D perhaps TRBD1 (6 bases). The CDR3 sequence is 15 residues long. Trimming stripped 3 bases from V and 4 bases from J, with 15 bases between. The V gene's germline CDR1 is LGHNA and CDR2 YNFKEQ. For the CDR3, the DNA is TGTGCCAGCAGCCACCCCACCCAGGGGTTAGAGACCCAGTACTTC. It encodes CASSHPTQGLETQYF.

The rearrangement joins TRBV6-1 to TRBJ2-6; D is undetermined. The length of the CDR3 is 15 residues. V gave up 3 bases and J gave up 0 bases, with 6 bases separating them. Germline lookup yields CDR1 MNHNS and CDR2 SASEGT. CDR3 in amino acids: CASSDRYSGANVLTF. For the CDR3, the DNA is TGTGCCAGCAGTGACAGGTACTCTGGGGCCAACGTCCTGACTTTC.

In DNA, the CDR3 is TGTGCCAGCAGTTTTTATACAGGGGACCTAGCGGGGCAGTTCTTC. Protein: CASSFYTGDLAGQFF. The chain joins TRBV27 to TRBJ2-1; weak D call: TRBD2 (8 bases). The CDR3 length is 15 residues. Per germline, CDR1 MNHEY and CDR2 SMNVEV (reference sequence). The V gene lost 3 bases and the J gene lost 12 bases, with 21 bases spanning the gap.

As to this clone: This same CDR3 is encoded by further DNA sequences in the sample. This chain uses TRBV18 with TRBJ2-5; unclear D gene. Looked up from germline, CDR1 is KGHSH and CDR2 is LQKENI. The length of the CDR3 is 13 residues. Trimming took 0 bases from V and 4 from J, leaving 6 bases between them. The CDR3, as DNA: TGTGCCAGCTCACCACCGACCGGAGAGACCCAGTACTTC. Its protein product is CASSPPTGETQYF.

V gene TRBV6-1 combines with J gene TRBJ1-5; D possibly corresponds to TRBD1 (5 bases). Trimming removed 2 bases from V and 0 bases from J, with 26 bases in between. Germline V gene data show CDR1 as MNHNS and CDR2 as SASEGT. The CDR3 has 21 residues. The CDR3 loop is CASSEKTGQRGKTHSNQPQHF. DNA of the CDR3: TGTGCCAGCAGTGAAAAAACAGGCCAAAGAGGGAAAACACATAGCAATCAGCCCCAGCATTTT.

The rearrangement joins TRBV7-2 to TRBJ2-4; D possibly corresponds to TRBD2 (6 bases). The CDR3 loop spans 15 amino acids. Germline V gives CDR1 SGHTA, CDR2 FQGNSA. The V and J ends lost 5 bases and 1 base respectively, with 12 bases between them. CDR3 sequence (DNA): TGTGCCAGCAGCCGGGGGAAGTATGCCAAAAACATTCAGTACTTC. Translated, it gives CASSRGKYAKNIQYF.

The chain joins TRBV25-1 to TRBJ2-5; D could derive from TRBD1 or TRBD2 (6 bases each). This CDR3 is 14 amino acids long. V lost 3 bases, J lost 2 bases, and 10 bases lay in between. The germline CDR1 and CDR2 sequences are MGHDK and SYGVNS. This chain's CDR3 is CASSDRGGQETQYF. The CDR3 nucleotides are TGTGCCAGCAGTGACAGGGGAGGACAAGAGACCCAGTACTTC.

This clone appeared once. The V and J genes are TRBV7-6 and TRBJ1-4, with D unclear. The V end was cut by 5 bases, the J end by 12 bases, with 19 bases between. The germline V gene has CDR1 SGHVS and CDR2 FNYEAQ. The CDR3 is 14 residues long. As DNA, the CDR3 is TGTGCCAGCAGCCGAAGGGCCTCCTCGGGTGAACTGTTTTTT. It yields the protein CASSRRASSGELFF.

This chain connects TRBV7-9 to TRBJ2-7, with 8 bases lining up with TRBD2. Germline CDR1 reads SEHNR; CDR2 reads FQNEAQ (reference sequence). There are 17 residues in the CDR3. The ends lost 6 bases at V and 7 bases at J; junction bases unmatched: 20. The CDR3 reads CASSPHEASGSFREQYF. DNA for the CDR3: TGTGCCAGCAGTCCACACGAAGCCAGCGGGAGTTTCCGGGAGCAGTACTTC.

The CDR3 sequence: CAANGNGRARVEQFF. The CDR3 coding sequence is TGTGCCGCCAATGGAAACGGGAGGGCTCGGGTTGAGCAGTTCTTC. The gene calls are TRBV11-2 and TRBJ2-1; 8 positions agree with TRBD2. The length of the CDR3 is 15 residues. Unmatched junction bases numbered 18, after V lost 11 bases and J lost 9 bases. The germline gives CDR1 SGHAT, CDR2 FQNNGV.

The rearrangement joins TRBV11-2 to TRBJ2-1; maybe TRBD2 (6 bases). The V gene lost 2 bases and the J gene lost 0 bases, with 14 bases spanning the gap. Germline loops: CDR1 SGHAT, CDR2 FQNNGV. CDR3 length: 17 residues. Written as DNA, the CDR3 is TGTGCCAGCAGCTTATATCCTAGCGAGAGCTCCTACAATGAGCAGTTCTTC. Protein: CASSLYPSESSYNEQFF. The variable domain in full, with the rest retrieved from reference TRBV11-2 and TRBJ2-1, is EAGVAQSPRYKIIEKRQSVAFWCNPISGHATLYWYQQILGQGPKLLIQFQNNGVVDDSQLPKDRFSAERLKGVDSTLKIQPAKLEDSAVYLCASSLYPSESSYNEQFFGPGTRLTVL.